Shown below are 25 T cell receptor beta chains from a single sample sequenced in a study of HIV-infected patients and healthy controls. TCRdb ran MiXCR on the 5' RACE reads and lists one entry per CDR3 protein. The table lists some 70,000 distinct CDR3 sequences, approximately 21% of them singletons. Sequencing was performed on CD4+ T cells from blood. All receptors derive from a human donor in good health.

CDR3 DNA sequence: TGTGCCAGCAGCCCAGGATCGGAAAACTATGGCTACACCTTC. This translates into CASSPGSENYGYTF. The V and J genes are TRBV3-1 and TRBJ1-2; no clear D. CDR1 and CDR2 from the germline V gene are LGHDT and YNNKEL (reference sequence). V was clipped by 4 bases and J by 2 bases, with 11 bases between them. The CDR3 sequence is 14 residues long.

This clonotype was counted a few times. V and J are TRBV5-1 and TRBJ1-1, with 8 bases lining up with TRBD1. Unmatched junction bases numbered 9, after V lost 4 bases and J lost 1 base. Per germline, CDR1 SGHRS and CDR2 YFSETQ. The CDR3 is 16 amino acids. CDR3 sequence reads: CASSLGHQGANTEAFF. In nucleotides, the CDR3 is TGCGCCAGCAGCCTGGGGCATCAGGGGGCGAACACTGAAGCTTTCTTT.

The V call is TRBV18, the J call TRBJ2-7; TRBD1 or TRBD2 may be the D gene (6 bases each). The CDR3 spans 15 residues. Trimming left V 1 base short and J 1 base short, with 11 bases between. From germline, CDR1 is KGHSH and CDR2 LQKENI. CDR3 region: CASSPQGGSSYEQYF. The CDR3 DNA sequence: TGTGCCAGCTCACCACAGGGGGGTTCATCCTACGAGCAGTACTTC.

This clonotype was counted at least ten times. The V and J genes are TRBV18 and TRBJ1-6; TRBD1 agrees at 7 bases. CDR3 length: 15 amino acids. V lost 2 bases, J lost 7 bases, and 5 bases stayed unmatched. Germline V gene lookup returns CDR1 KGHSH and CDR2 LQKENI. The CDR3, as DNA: TGTGCCAGCTCACCAACGGGACAGTTAAATTCACCCCTCCACTTT. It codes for CASSPTGQLNSPLHF.

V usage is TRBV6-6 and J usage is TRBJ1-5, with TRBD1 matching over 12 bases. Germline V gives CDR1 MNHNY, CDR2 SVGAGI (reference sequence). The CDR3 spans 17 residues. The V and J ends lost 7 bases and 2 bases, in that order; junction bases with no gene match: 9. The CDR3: CASIRGTGGAGNQPQHF. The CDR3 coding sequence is TGTGCCAGCATTCGCGGGACAGGGGGCGCCGGCAATCAGCCCCAGCATTTT.

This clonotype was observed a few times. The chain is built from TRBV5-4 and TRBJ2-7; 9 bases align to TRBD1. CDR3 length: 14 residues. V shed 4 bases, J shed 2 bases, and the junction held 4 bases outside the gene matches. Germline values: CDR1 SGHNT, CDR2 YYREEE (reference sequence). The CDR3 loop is CASSQDRGPYEQYF. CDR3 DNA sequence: TGTGCCAGCAGCCAGGACAGGGGTCCCTACGAGCAGTACTTC.

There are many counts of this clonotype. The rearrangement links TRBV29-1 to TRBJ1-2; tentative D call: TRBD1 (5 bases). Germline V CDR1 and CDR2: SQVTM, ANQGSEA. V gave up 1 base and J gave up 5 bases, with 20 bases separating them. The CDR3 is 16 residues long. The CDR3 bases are TGCAGCGTTGAAGCTCAAGGACATATATCGCTTTATGGCTACACCTTC. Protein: CSVEAQGHISLYGYTF.

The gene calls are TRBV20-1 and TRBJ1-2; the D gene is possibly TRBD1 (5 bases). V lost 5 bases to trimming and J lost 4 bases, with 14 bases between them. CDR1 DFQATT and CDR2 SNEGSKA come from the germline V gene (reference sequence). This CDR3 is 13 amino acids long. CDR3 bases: TGCAGTGCTGGCGGGGACGGACCCTATGGCTACACCTTC. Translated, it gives CSAGGDGPYGYTF.

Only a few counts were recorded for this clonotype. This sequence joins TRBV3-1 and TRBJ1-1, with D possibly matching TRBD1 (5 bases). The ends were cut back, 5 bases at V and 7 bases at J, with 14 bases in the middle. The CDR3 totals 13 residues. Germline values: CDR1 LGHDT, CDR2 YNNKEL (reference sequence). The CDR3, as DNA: TGTGCCAGCAGCTCGGGACTCCACCGTGAAGCTTTCTTT. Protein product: CASSSGLHREAFF.

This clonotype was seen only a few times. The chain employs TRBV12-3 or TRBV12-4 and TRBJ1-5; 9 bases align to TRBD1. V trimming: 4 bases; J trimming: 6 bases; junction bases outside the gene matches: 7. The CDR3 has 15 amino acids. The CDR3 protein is CASSSRGTGFQPQHF. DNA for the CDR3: TGTGCCAGCAGTTCTCGAGGGACAGGGTTTCAGCCCCAGCATTTT.

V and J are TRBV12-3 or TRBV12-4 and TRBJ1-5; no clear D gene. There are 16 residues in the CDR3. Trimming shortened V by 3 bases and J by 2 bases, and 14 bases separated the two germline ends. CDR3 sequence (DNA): TGTGCCAGCAGTTTTTTATCGGGTAGAGGCAATCAGCCCCAGCATTTT. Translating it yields CASSFLSGRGNQPQHF.

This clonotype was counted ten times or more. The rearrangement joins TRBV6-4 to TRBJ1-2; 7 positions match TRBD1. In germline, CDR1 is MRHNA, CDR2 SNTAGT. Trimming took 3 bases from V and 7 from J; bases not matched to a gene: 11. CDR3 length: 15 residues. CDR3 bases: TGTGCCAGCAGTGAGACCCCGACAGGGCTTAGTGGCTACACCTTC. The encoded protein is CASSETPTGLSGYTF.

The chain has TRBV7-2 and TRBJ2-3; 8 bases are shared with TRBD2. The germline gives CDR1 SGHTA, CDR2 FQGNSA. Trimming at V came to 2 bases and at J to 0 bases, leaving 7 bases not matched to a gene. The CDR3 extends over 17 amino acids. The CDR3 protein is CASSLRGGRRSTDTQYF. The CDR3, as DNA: TGTGCCAGCAGCTTAAGGGGCGGGAGGAGGAGCACAGATACGCAGTATTTT.

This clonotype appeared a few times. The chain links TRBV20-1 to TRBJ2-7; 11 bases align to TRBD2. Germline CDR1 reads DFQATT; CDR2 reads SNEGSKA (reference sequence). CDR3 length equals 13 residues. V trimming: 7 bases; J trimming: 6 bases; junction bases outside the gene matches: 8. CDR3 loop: CSVRTSGRVEQYF. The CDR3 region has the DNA TGCAGTGTCCGGACTAGCGGGCGAGTCGAGCAGTACTTC.

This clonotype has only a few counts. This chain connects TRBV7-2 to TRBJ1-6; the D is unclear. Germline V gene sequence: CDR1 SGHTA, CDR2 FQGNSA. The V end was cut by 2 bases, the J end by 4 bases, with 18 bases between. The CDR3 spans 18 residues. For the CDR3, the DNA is TGTGCCAGCAGCTTATCCCCACAAAGGAATCCATATAATTCACCCCTCCACTTT. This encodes CASSLSPQRNPYNSPLHF. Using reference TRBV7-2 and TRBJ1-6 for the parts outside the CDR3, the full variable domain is GAGVSQSPSNKVTEKGKDVELRCDPISGHTALYWYRQSLGQGLEFLIYFQGNSAPDKSGLPSDRFSAERTGGSVSTLTIQRTQQEDSAVYLCASSLSPQRNPYNSPLHFGNGTRLTVT.

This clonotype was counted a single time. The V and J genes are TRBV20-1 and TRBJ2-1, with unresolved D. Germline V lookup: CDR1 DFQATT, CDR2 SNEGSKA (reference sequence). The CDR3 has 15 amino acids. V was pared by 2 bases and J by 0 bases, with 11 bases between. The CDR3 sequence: CSARPRRASYNEQFF. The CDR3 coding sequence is TGCAGTGCTAGACCTCGACGGGCCTCCTACAATGAGCAGTTCTTC.

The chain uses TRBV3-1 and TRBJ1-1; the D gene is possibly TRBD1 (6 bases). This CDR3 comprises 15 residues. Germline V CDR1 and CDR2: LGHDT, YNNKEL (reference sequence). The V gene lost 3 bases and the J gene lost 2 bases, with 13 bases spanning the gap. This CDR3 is CASSHGVGANTEAFF. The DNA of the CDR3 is TGTGCCAGCAGCCACGGGGTGGGGGCTAACACTGAAGCTTTCTTT.

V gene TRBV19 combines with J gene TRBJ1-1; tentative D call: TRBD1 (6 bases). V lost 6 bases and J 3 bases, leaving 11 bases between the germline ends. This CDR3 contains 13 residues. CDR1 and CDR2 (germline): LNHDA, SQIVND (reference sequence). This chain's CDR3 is CASSIQGYTEAFF. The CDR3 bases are TGTGCCAGTAGCATACAGGGTTACACTGAAGCTTTCTTT.

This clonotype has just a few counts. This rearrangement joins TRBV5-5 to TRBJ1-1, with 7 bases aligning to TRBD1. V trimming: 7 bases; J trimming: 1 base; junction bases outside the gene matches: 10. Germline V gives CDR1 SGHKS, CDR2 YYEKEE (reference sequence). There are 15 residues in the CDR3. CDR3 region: CASLVVGTANTEAFF. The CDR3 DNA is TGTGCCAGCCTAGTGGTAGGGACAGCGAACACTGAAGCTTTCTTT.

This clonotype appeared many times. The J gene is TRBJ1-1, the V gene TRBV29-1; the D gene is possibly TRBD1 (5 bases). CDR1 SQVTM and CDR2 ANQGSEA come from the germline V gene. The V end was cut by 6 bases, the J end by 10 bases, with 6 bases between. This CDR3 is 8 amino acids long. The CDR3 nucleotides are TGCAGCGTGGGACGAGCTTTCTTT. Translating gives CSVGRAFF.

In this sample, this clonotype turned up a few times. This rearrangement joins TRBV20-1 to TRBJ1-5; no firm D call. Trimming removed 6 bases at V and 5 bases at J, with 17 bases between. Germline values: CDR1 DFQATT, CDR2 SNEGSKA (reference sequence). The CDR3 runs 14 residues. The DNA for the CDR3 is TGCAGTGCAGAAACAGCTACGCAGCATCAGCCCCAGCATTTT. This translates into CSAETATQHQPQHF.

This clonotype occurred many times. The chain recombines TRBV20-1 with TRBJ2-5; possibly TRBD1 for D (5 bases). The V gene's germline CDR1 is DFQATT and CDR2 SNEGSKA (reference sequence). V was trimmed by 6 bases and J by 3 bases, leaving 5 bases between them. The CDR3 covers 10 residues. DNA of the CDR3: TGCAGTGCAGGGGAAGAGACCCAGTACTTC. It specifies CSAGEETQYF.

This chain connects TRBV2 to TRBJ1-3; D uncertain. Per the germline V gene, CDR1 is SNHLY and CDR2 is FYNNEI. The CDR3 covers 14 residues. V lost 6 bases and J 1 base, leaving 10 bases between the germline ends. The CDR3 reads CASSRGHSGNTIYF. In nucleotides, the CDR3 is TGTGCCAGCAGCCGAGGTCATTCTGGAAACACCATATATTTT.

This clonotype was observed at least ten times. CDR3: CASSYRPQGAQYF. The CDR3 DNA reads as TGTGCCAGCAGTTACAGACCCCAGGGAGCCCAGTACTTC. The genes are TRBV6-5 and TRBJ2-5; the D gene could be TRBD1 or TRBD2 (5 bases each). This CDR3 is built from 13 residues. Trimming stripped 2 bases from V and 9 bases from J, with 13 bases between. Per the germline V gene, CDR1 is MNHEY and CDR2 is SVGAGI.

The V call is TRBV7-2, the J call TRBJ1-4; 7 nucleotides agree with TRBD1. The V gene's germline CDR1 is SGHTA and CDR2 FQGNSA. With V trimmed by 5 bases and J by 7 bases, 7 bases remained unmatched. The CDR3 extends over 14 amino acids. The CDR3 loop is CASSRQGLGEKLFF. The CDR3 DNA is TGTGCCAGCAGCCGACAGGGATTGGGTGAAAAACTGTTTTTT.